Listed here are 21 T cell receptor beta chains from one sample, sequenced in a study of cytomegalovirus exposure and HLA in healthy donors. The primer mix had 60 Vbeta and 13 Jbeta primers. The table came from immunoSEQ multiplex PCR; TCRdb's copy has only in-frame clones and leaves some out. The sample carries under 200,000 clones, around 82% recorded once. Specimen: PBMCs. The receptor set was obtained from a boy younger than 18 in good health and CMV-seronegative.

The chain carries TRBV6-1 and TRBJ1-5; no clear D gene. In germline, CDR1 is MNHNS, CDR2 SASEGT. Trimming took off 4 bases at V and 0 bases at J, with 7 bases between the two ends. The CDR3 has 14 residues. The CDR3: CASSVGVSNQPQHF. The CDR3 nucleotides are TGTGCCAGCAGTGTTGGAGTTAGCAATCAGCCCCAGCATTTT.

The chain links TRBV7-2 to TRBJ1-2; possible D gene TRBD1, 6 bases. CDR3 length: 16 residues. CDR1 SGHTA and CDR2 FQGNSA come from the germline V gene. Trimming took 0 bases from V and 4 from J, leaving 15 bases between them. CDR3 residues: CASSLAVGGRGYGYTF. In nucleotides, the CDR3 is TGTGCCAGCAGCTTAGCGGTGGGGGGGCGAGGCTATGGCTACACCTTC. The entire variable domain, with the rest obtained from reference TRBV7-2 and TRBJ1-2, is as follows: GAGVSQSPSNKVTEKGKDVELRCDPISGHTALYWYRQSLGQGLEFLIYFQGNSAPDKSGLPSDRFSAERTGGSVSTLTIQRTQQEDSAVYLCASSLAVGGRGYGYTFGSGTRLTVV.

This chain uses TRBV4-1 with TRBJ2-3; 12 bases line up with TRBD2. The trim removed 4 bases at V and 3 bases at J, leaving 5 bases unmatched. Germline V gene sequence: CDR1 MGHRA, CDR2 YSYEKL. This CDR3 region has 16 residues. This CDR3 is CASSLLAGGPTDTQYF. CDR3 nucleotides: TGCGCCAGCAGCCTTCTAGCGGGAGGGCCAACAGATACGCAGTATTTT.

The chain joins TRBV9 to TRBJ2-1, with 8 bases matching TRBD2. Trimming removed 0 bases from V and 7 bases from J; junction bases left unmatched: 9. The CDR3 is made up of 16 amino acids. Germline V CDR1 and CDR2: SGDLS, YYNGEE. The CDR3: CASSVVPSGGRNEQFF. CDR3 nucleotide sequence: TGTGCCAGCAGCGTAGTCCCCAGCGGGGGAAGGAATGAGCAGTTCTTC.

The chain combines TRBV5-1 with TRBJ1-2; no clear D gene. V was trimmed by 0 bases and J by 0 bases, leaving 9 bases between them. Germline CDR1 is SGHRS and CDR2 is YFSETQ. The CDR3 is 15 amino acids. DNA of the CDR3: TGCGCCAGCAGCTTGGCCTCGCCTACTAACTATGGCTACACCTTC. It translates to CASSLASPTNYGYTF.

J is TRBJ2-2 and V is TRBV13; 13 bases align to TRBD2. This CDR3 is 17 amino acids long. Trimming removed 5 bases from V and 6 bases from J; junction bases left unmatched: 9. Germline V gene lookup returns CDR1 PRHDT and CDR2 FYEKMQ (reference sequence). The CDR3 DNA reads TGTGCCAGCAGCCCTCGTACTAGCGGGAGGGCCGCCGGGGAGCTGTTTTTT. Amino acid sequence: CASSPRTSGRAAGELFF.

This clone was seen more than once but under ten times. The J gene is TRBJ2-3, the V gene TRBV6-5; the D gene is possibly TRBD1 (6 bases). This CDR3 has 13 residues. The V end was cut by 6 bases, the J end by 2 bases, with 9 bases between. Looked up from germline, CDR1 is MNHEY and CDR2 is SVGAGI. CDR3 residues: CASSRDTTDTQYF. The DNA for the CDR3 is TGTGCCAGCAGCCGGGACACCACAGATACGCAGTATTTT.

This chain joins TRBV6-1 and TRBJ2-3; TRBD1 is a possible D gene (5 bases). This CDR3 spans 11 amino acids. V lost 6 bases and J 8 bases, leaving 9 bases between the germline ends. Germline V CDR1 and CDR2: MNHNS, SASEGT. CDR3 loop: CASRGLRTQYF. The CDR3 DNA is TGTGCCAGCAGGGGGCTCCGTACGCAGTATTTT.

Concerning this clone itself: Other DNA sequences in this sample translate to the same CDR3. The chain joins TRBV29-1 to TRBJ2-1, with D possibly TRBD2 on 6 matching bases. Germline loops: CDR1 SQVTM, CDR2 ANQGSEA. The CDR3 extends over 9 amino acids. With 6 bases removed from V and 10 bases from J, the gap between germline ends came to 7 bases. The CDR3 nucleotides read TGCAGCGTAGGGAGGGAGCAGTTCTTC. Translated, it gives CSVGREQFF.

This chain uses TRBV5-1 with TRBJ2-7, with 9 bases matching TRBD1. The CDR3 extends over 16 amino acids. Trimming at V came to 0 bases and at J to 9 bases, leaving 13 bases not matched to a gene. Germline V gene sequence: CDR1 SGHRS, CDR2 YFSETQ. CDR3 bases: TGCGCCAGCAGCTTGGGGGACAGGGATAGCCTTCTAGGGCAGTACTTC. Encoded protein: CASSLGDRDSLLGQYF.

The chain uses TRBV6-1 and TRBJ1-6, with a tentative D call TRBD1 (5 bases). This CDR3 has 14 amino acids. Germline values: CDR1 MNHNS, CDR2 SASEGT. V lost 5 bases and J 10 bases, leaving 15 bases between the germline ends. As DNA, the CDR3 is TGTGCCAGCAGTTCAGACAGAGGACGATCACCCCTCCACTTT. Encoded protein: CASSSDRGRSPLHF.

V is TRBV27 and J is TRBJ1-1, with a weak D call TRBD1 (5 bases). From germline, CDR1 is MNHEY and CDR2 SMNVEV (reference sequence). The ends were cut back, 0 bases at V and 0 bases at J, with 11 bases in the middle. The CDR3 length is 16 residues. For the CDR3, the DNA is TGTGCCAGCAGTTTATCGGGGGAGGGATTGAACACTGAAGCTTTCTTT. Its protein product is CASSLSGEGLNTEAFF.

The chain joins TRBV18 to TRBJ1-2, with a possible D match to TRBD1 (5 bases). This CDR3 has 13 residues. The V gene lost 3 bases and the J gene lost 8 bases, with 13 bases spanning the gap. CDR1 and CDR2 (germline): KGHSH, LQKENI. CDR3 region: CASSPQRDSGYTF. The CDR3 DNA is TGTGCCAGCTCACCGCAACGGGACTCGGGCTACACCTTC.

The chain recombines TRBV7-8 with TRBJ1-2, with TRBD1 matching 9 bases. The CDR3 consists of 13 residues. V trimming: 6 bases; J trimming: 5 bases; junction bases outside the gene matches: 4. Germline CDR1 SGHVS, CDR2 FQNEAQ. Written as DNA, the CDR3 is TGTGCCAGCAGTAACAGGGGGCAGTATGGCTACACCTTC. Translation gives CASSNRGQYGYTF.

This chain uses TRBV9 with TRBJ2-5; D call uncertain. There are 12 residues in the CDR3. V was cut by 0 bases and J by 7 bases, with 7 bases left in between. The germline CDR1 and CDR2 sequences are SGDLS and YYNGEE. The CDR3 sequence: CASSVEGGTQYF. The CDR3 bases are TGTGCCAGCAGCGTAGAAGGCGGGACCCAGTACTTC.

V and J are TRBV6-1 and TRBJ1-1; 8 nucleotides match TRBD1. Losses at the gene ends were 5 bases for V and 6 bases for J; bases not matched to a gene: 2. The CDR3 contains 12 residues. Looked up from germline, CDR1 is MNHNS and CDR2 is SASEGT. As DNA, the CDR3 is TGTGCCAGCAGTTCAGGGGGCCCTGAAGCTTTCTTT. Translated: CASSSGGPEAFF.

This clone is a singleton in its sample. CDR3 bases: TGCGCCAGCAGCTCGACAGCGGGAGACCCCTACAATGAGCAGTTCTTC. Amino acids: CASSSTAGDPYNEQFF. The rearrangement links TRBV5-1 to TRBJ2-1, with TRBD2 matching 8 bases. V was clipped by 3 bases and J by 2 bases; unmatched bases: 7. This CDR3 contains 16 residues. CDR1 is SGHRS, CDR2 YFSETQ, per germline.

A single count supports this clone. This chain uses TRBV7-9 with TRBJ2-7; 7 bases align to TRBD1. Germline V gene sequence: CDR1 SEHNR, CDR2 FQNEAQ (reference sequence). CDR3 length: 12 amino acids. V gave up 6 bases and J gave up 5 bases; unmatched junction bases: 4. In DNA form, the CDR3 reads TGTGCCAGCAGACTACAGGGGAACGAGCAGTACTTC. Its protein product is CASRLQGNEQYF.

V gene TRBV12-2 combines with J gene TRBJ2-7; the table assigns TRBD2, which was not confirmed against the DNA. TRBV12-2 is given as a pseudogene. CDR3 length equals 16 residues. This CDR3 is CASRLESRTVTYEQYF. The CDR3 coding sequence is TGTGCAAGTCGCTTAGAAAGTCGAACTGTGACCTACGAGCAGTACTTC.

CDR3 loop: CASSVGGGISSYEQYF. DNA of the CDR3: TGTGCCAGCAGCGTAGGGGGGGGGATTAGCTCCTACGAGCAGTACTTC. The chain is built from TRBV9 and TRBJ2-7; 7 nucleotides agree with TRBD2. V lost 0 bases to trimming and J lost 0 bases; unmatched junction nucleotides: 6. The V gene's germline CDR1 is SGDLS and CDR2 YYNGEE. This CDR3 is built from 16 residues.

The chain uses TRBV30 and TRBJ2-7; TRBD1 might be the D (6 bases). The CDR3 consists of 13 residues. Germline CDR1 is GTSNPN and CDR2 is SVGIG (reference sequence). V lost 0 bases and J 4 bases, leaving 10 bases between the germline ends. This CDR3 is CAWSVGHLYEQYF. CDR3 nucleotides: TGTGCCTGGAGTGTGGGACACCTTTACGAGCAGTACTTC.